The 23 T cell receptor beta chains below all came from one sample that was sequenced in a study of Ad26.COV2.S vaccination and SARS-CoV-2 variants. Treatment given: around 19 received Ad26.COV2.S at low or high dose, single or two shots; several received placebo; per-sample allocation not given. Collection of the samples took place on day 63 after the first injection of vaccine or placebo. The protocol was immunoSEQ multiplex PCR, while the TCRdb copy is restricted to in-frame clones and leaves out a portion. Altogether almost 400,000 clones are present, around nine tenths being singletons, with the ten largest covering under 2%. Source: peripheral blood, taken in a trial of Ad26.COV2.S vaccine versus placebo. Source of these receptors: a person aged 18-60 years who received the Ad26.COV2.S COVID-19 vaccine or a placebo.

The chain is built from TRBV30 and TRBJ1-2, with a possible D match to TRBD1 (6 bases). V lost 0 bases to trimming and J lost 4 bases, with 12 bases between them. This CDR3 has 14 residues. Germline V gives CDR1 GTSNPN, CDR2 SVGIG (reference sequence). The CDR3 DNA is TGTGCCTGGAGTGTAGCGACAGGCTTCTATGGCTACACCTTC. Translation: CAWSVATGFYGYTF.

The CDR3 DNA reads TGTGCCATCAGTGAAACCGCGGAAAAACTGTTTTTT. Amino acids: CAISETAEKLFF. This chain connects TRBV10-3 to TRBJ1-4, with unresolved D. The CDR3 is made up of 12 amino acids. Germline assignment: CDR1 ENHRY and CDR2 SYGVKD. V gave up 3 bases and J gave up 8 bases, with 7 bases separating them.

This clone has a single count. The chain carries TRBV28 and TRBJ1-1, with D possibly TRBD1 on 5 matching bases. The germline V gene has CDR1 MDHEN and CDR2 SYDVKM. The CDR3 totals 16 residues. V was pared by 1 base and J by 1 base, with 13 bases between. CDR3 in DNA: TGTGCCAGCAGTTTATTAGGGGTAGTACAGAACACTGAAGCTTTCTTT. Its translation is CASSLLGVVQNTEAFF.

This chain connects TRBV4-2 to TRBJ2-1; possibly TRBD1 for D (6 bases). CDR1 LGHNA and CDR2 YNFKEQ come from the germline V gene. The V end lost 2 bases, the J end lost 10 bases, and 21 bases lay between the germline ends. The CDR3 is made up of 16 amino acids. CDR3 region: CASSQRPGVLGVEQFF. Here the CDR3 DNA reads TGTGCCAGCAGCCAACGACCAGGGGTGTTAGGGGTCGAGCAGTTCTTC.

V gene TRBV5-1 combines with J gene TRBJ2-1, with 8 bases that match TRBD2. V gave up 4 bases and J gave up 7 bases; unmatched junction bases: 13. The CDR3 is 16 residues long. Germline assignment: CDR1 SGHRS and CDR2 YFSETQ. The DNA of the CDR3 is TGCGCCAGCAGCCATTTTCCAGCGGGAGCGGGGAATGAGCAGTTCTTC. This gives the protein CASSHFPAGAGNEQFF.

In this sample, this clone turned up a few times. The rearrangement joins TRBV5-4 to TRBJ2-2; the D gene is possibly TRBD1 (5 bases). This CDR3 has 14 amino acids. Germline V gives CDR1 SGHNT, CDR2 YYREEE (reference sequence). The V gene lost 1 base and the J gene lost 7 bases, with 11 bases spanning the gap. As DNA, the CDR3 is TGTGCCAGCAGCTTGTTGGGAAGGGGCGGGGAGCTGTTTTTT. This encodes CASSLLGRGGELFF.

This chain links TRBV7-9 with TRBJ2-7; D is unclear. V lost 4 bases, J lost 3 bases, and 7 bases lay in between. Germline assignment: CDR1 SEHNR and CDR2 FQNEAQ (reference sequence). The CDR3 sequence is 12 residues long. Written as DNA, the CDR3 is TGTGCCAGCAGCTCGGAGAGCTACGAGCAGTACTTC. It specifies CASSSESYEQYF.

This chain connects TRBV6-2 or TRBV6-3 to TRBJ2-7, with D unclear. Germline V gene lookup returns CDR1 MNHEY and CDR2 SVGEGT. The CDR3 runs to 12 residues. Trimming removed 6 bases at V and 2 bases at J, with 8 bases between. The CDR3 spells CASSQTPYEQYF. The DNA of the CDR3 is TGTGCCAGCAGCCAGACCCCCTACGAGCAGTACTTC.

This chain joins TRBV11-3 and TRBJ2-3; D is unresolved. V was pared by 5 bases and J by 3 bases, with 9 bases between. This CDR3 is built from 13 residues. From germline, CDR1 is SGHNT and CDR2 YENEEA. CDR3 DNA: TGTGCCAGCAGCGCTCAGAGAACAGATACGCAGTATTTT. This encodes CASSAQRTDTQYF. The whole variable domain, remainder taken from reference TRBV11-3 and TRBJ2-3, is EAGVVQSPRYKIIEKKQPVAFWCNPISGHNTLYWYLQNLGQGPELLIRYENEEAVDDSQLPKDRFSAERLKGVDSTLKIQPAELGDSAVYLCASSAQRTDTQYFGPGTRLTVL.

The V gene is TRBV19, the J gene TRBJ1-2; tentatively, D is TRBD1 (6 bases). Germline CDR1 LNHDA, CDR2 SQIVND (reference sequence). The germline V and J ends were trimmed by 5 bases and 7 bases, with 11 bases remaining between them. This CDR3 spans 12 amino acids. CDR3 DNA: TGTGCCAGTAGTTTAACAGGGCGTGGCTACACCTTC. Translation: CASSLTGRGYTF. Full variable domain (remainder filled in from reference TRBV19 and TRBJ1-2): DGGITQSPKYLFRKEGQNVTLSCEQNLNHDAMYWYRQDPGQGLRLIYYSQIVNDFQKGDIAEGYSVSREKKESFPLTVTSAQKNPTAFYLCASSLTGRGYTFGSGTRLTVV.

J is TRBJ1-3 and V is TRBV4-2; D remains unclear. Trimming took 0 bases from V and 2 from J, leaving 11 bases between them. Per germline, CDR1 LGHNA and CDR2 YNFKEQ. The CDR3 length is 16 residues. DNA for the CDR3: TGTGCCAGCAGCCAAGAAAGTCTCACAGCTGGAAACACCATATATTTT. Translating it yields CASSQESLTAGNTIYF.

This clone was observed a single time. The V call is TRBV28, the J call TRBJ2-7; TRBD2 agrees at 7 bases. Germline lookup yields CDR1 MDHEN and CDR2 SYDVKM. The CDR3 runs 14 residues. Unmatched junction bases numbered 11, after V lost 6 bases and J lost 6 bases. In DNA, the CDR3 is TGTGCCAGCAGCTCCGCGGGGGAAGAGACCGAGCAGTACTTC. It specifies CASSSAGEETEQYF. Full variable domain (outside the CDR3, taken from reference TRBV28 and TRBJ2-7): DVKVTQSSRYLVKRTGEKVFLECVQDMDHENMFWYRQDPGLGLRLIYFSYDVKMKEKGDIPEGYSVSREKKERFSLILESASTNQTSMYLCASSSAGEETEQYFGPGTRLTVT.

The chain has TRBV4-1 and TRBJ1-1; weak D call: TRBD1 (6 bases). V was trimmed by 2 bases and J by 2 bases, leaving 12 bases between them. CDR3 size: 15 residues. CDR1 MGHRA and CDR2 YSYEKL come from the germline V gene. The CDR3 protein is CASSQTVGANTEAFF. The CDR3 DNA is TGCGCCAGCAGCCAAACTGTGGGGGCCAACACTGAAGCTTTCTTT.

To note about this clone: The sample has other DNA sequences that encode this CDR3 too. V usage is TRBV15 and J usage is TRBJ1-5; 7 nucleotides agree with TRBD1. The CDR3 runs 14 residues. Germline V CDR1 and CDR2: LNHNV, YYDKDF (reference sequence). Trimming took 0 bases from V and 5 from J; bases not matched to a gene: 1. For the CDR3, the DNA is TGTGCCACCAGCAGAGAAGGGGGCTATCAGCCCCAGCATTTT. Translated, it gives CATSREGGYQPQHF.

The V and J genes are TRBV7-9 and TRBJ2-1; D is uncertain. CDR3 length equals 14 residues. Trimming stripped 3 bases from V and 12 bases from J, with 18 bases between. The germline V gene has CDR1 SEHNR and CDR2 FQNEAQ (reference sequence). The CDR3 sequence is CASSFPAESAGQFF. CDR3 in DNA: TGTGCCAGCAGCTTCCCCGCGGAGTCGGCTGGGCAGTTCTTC.

This clone was recorded a few times. The chain couples TRBV7-9 to TRBJ2-1, with 7 bases matching TRBD2. The germline gives CDR1 SEHNR, CDR2 FQNEAQ (reference sequence). The CDR3 spans 15 residues. V gave up 1 base and J gave up 12 bases; unmatched junction bases: 12. CDR3 sequence: CASSLGGRATGGQFF. In nucleotides, the CDR3 is TGTGCCAGCAGCTTAGGTGGGAGGGCCACCGGGGGGCAGTTCTTC.

The rearrangement uses TRBV30 and TRBJ2-3; TRBD2 agrees at 7 bases. Per the germline V gene, CDR1 is GTSNPN and CDR2 is SVGIG (reference sequence). CDR3 length: 15 residues. The ends lost 2 bases at V and 0 bases at J; junction bases unmatched: 5. The CDR3 region has the DNA TGTGCCTGGAGTAAGCTAGCGGTGAGCACAGATACGCAGTATTTT. Amino acid sequence: CAWSKLAVSTDTQYF.

This chain connects TRBV15 to TRBJ1-2, with TRBD1 as a possible D gene (5 bases). The CDR3 totals 15 residues. CDR1 LNHNV and CDR2 YYDKDF come from the germline V gene (reference sequence). Trimming removed 0 bases at V and 3 bases at J, with 11 bases between. The CDR3 region is CATSRDPTVDYGYTF. The CDR3 DNA reads TGTGCCACCAGCAGAGATCCGACAGTGGACTATGGCTACACCTTC.

This clone was counted a single time. In the same sample, other DNA sequences code for this CDR3. V and J are TRBV27 and TRBJ2-7, with 10 bases lining up with TRBD2. The CDR3 has 13 amino acids. Germline V gives CDR1 MNHEY, CDR2 SMNVEV (reference sequence). V was clipped by 6 bases and J by 2 bases; unmatched bases: 1. CDR3 residues: CASRLAGTYEQYF. CDR3 DNA: TGTGCCAGCAGACTAGCGGGGACCTACGAGCAGTACTTC.

This clone occurred once. The chain is built from TRBV19 and TRBJ1-5; 8 nucleotides line up with TRBD1. Germline CDR1 LNHDA, CDR2 SQIVND (reference sequence). This CDR3 has 14 amino acids. This CDR3 is CAASSSGGEQPQHF. The DNA of the CDR3 is TGTGCTGCCAGTAGTTCAGGGGGCGAGCAGCCCCAGCATTTT. The whole variable domain, filled in from reference TRBV19 and TRBJ1-5, reads DGGITQSPKYLFRKEGQNVTLSCEQNLNHDAMYWYRQDPGQGLRLIYYSQIVNDFQKGDIAEGYSVSREKKESFPLTVTSAQKNPTAFYLCAASSSGGEQPQHFGDGTRLSIL.

The gene calls are TRBV2 and TRBJ2-2; weak D call: TRBD1 (5 bases). CDR3 length equals 13 residues. Between the trimmed V and J ends, which lost 3 bases and 8 bases, there was a span of 10 bases. Germline CDR1 reads SNHLY; CDR2 reads FYNNEI. The CDR3 region is CASSEWTPGELFF. The DNA for the CDR3 is TGTGCCAGCAGTGAGTGGACACCGGGGGAGCTGTTTTTT.

J is TRBJ1-1 and V is TRBV29-1; a weak D match, TRBD1 (5 bases). This CDR3 is 18 amino acids long. V shed 4 bases and J shed 1 base, with 25 bases lying between them. CDR1 and CDR2 from the germline V gene are SQVTM and ANQGSEA. The CDR3 loop reads CSVGRDDSADHGNTEAFF. The CDR3 region has the DNA TGCAGCGTTGGCAGGGACGATTCGGCCGATCATGGGAACACTGAAGCTTTCTTT.

The gene calls are TRBV14 and TRBJ2-7, with 7 nucleotides matching TRBD2. CDR1 is SGHDN, CDR2 FVKESK, per germline. The CDR3 spans 15 residues. With 4 bases clipped from V and 0 bases from J, the junction kept 6 bases outside the gene matches. The CDR3 loop reads CASSLASGFSYEQYF. Here the CDR3 DNA reads TGTGCCAGCAGCCTTGCTAGCGGCTTCTCCTACGAGCAGTACTTC.